This TCR beta chain was captured by sequencing in a study of cytomegalovirus exposure and HLA in healthy donors. Study conclusions and caveats: Follow-up analysis later connected one missense variant in DCLRE1C with trimming of TCR beta V- and J-genes. Reportedly, cytomegalovirus status was diagnosed with high sensitivity and specificity.

For this clone: Its antigen is as yet unknown.

Researchers ran the PCR with 60 Vbeta and 13 Jbeta primers. In the authors' workflow: About 11 million of tens of millions of unique TCR beta chains were shared, per a later count. The method was immunoSEQ multiplex PCR; TCRdb's version includes in-frame clones alone and lacks a portion of them. V and J calls plus clone size are reproduced from that table; the DNA served to infer D and trimming. The table includes more than 130,000 clones, over 70% detected once. Healthy people donating bone marrow made up the donors. CDR3 length: 13 amino acids. The V and J ends lost 2 bases and 3 bases respectively, with 3 bases between them. Germline assignment: CDR1 SGHNT and CDR2 YYREEE (reference sequence).

The sequenced material came from PBMCs. This sequence was found in a male donor in good health and CMV-seronegative. The chain couples TRBV5-4 to TRBJ2-6, with no clear D. This chain's CDR3 is CASSFRGANVLTF. The CDR3 coding sequence is TGTGCCAGCAGCTTTCGTGGGGCCAACGTCCTGACTTTC.